A single sample is the source of the 20 T cell receptor beta chains below, sequenced in a study of control samples from healthy donors and cancer patients. Some clones are missing from TCRdb's copy, which holds only in-frame ones; the method was immunoSEQ multiplex PCR. Of fewer than 200,000 clones listed, 93% are singletons. The specimen sequenced was blood. Receptors were obtained from an older woman in good health.

The rearrangement uses TRBV4-2 and TRBJ1-2, with a tentative D call TRBD1 (5 bases). Germline CDR1 reads LGHNA; CDR2 reads YNFKEQ. This CDR3 has 13 amino acids. Trimming left V 0 bases short and J 4 bases short, with 6 bases between. The CDR3 region is CASSQDRAYGYTF. CDR3 DNA sequence: TGTGCCAGCAGCCAAGACAGGGCCTATGGCTACACCTTC.

V and J are TRBV10-3 and TRBJ2-2; maybe TRBD1 (5 bases). The germline V gene has CDR1 ENHRY and CDR2 SYGVKD. V lost 5 bases to trimming and J lost 4 bases, with 8 bases between them. The CDR3 runs 13 residues. CDR3 nucleotide sequence: TGTGCCATCAGTAAAGGGGTCACCGGGGAGCTGTTTTTT. Its protein is CAISKGVTGELFF.

The J gene is TRBJ1-1, the V gene TRBV7-9, with a possible D match to TRBD1 (5 bases). The CDR3 contains 13 residues. Germline CDR1 reads SEHNR; CDR2 reads FQNEAQ (reference sequence). V was cut by 10 bases and J by 1 base, with 13 bases left in between. The CDR3 DNA reads TGTGCCACCTCACAGGTGTCGAACACTGAAGCTTTCTTT. Its protein is CATSQVSNTEAFF.

This rearrangement joins TRBV5-1 to TRBJ2-7; D ambiguous. Germline V CDR1 and CDR2: SGHRS, YFSETQ. V was cut by 2 bases and J by 5 bases, with 20 bases left in between. The CDR3 length is 16 residues. CDR3 region: CASSFSGRVRWDEQYF. CDR3 sequence (DNA): TGCGCCAGCAGCTTTTCCGGACGGGTTAGATGGGACGAGCAGTACTTC.

As DNA, the CDR3 is TGTGCCAGCACCGAAGCGGGGGCCATCTACAATGAGCAGTTCTTC. As protein: CASTEAGAIYNEQFF. The V and J genes are TRBV9 and TRBJ2-1; 8 bases line up with TRBD2. The V gene's germline CDR1 is SGDLS and CDR2 YYNGEE. The CDR3 has 15 residues. J lost 3 bases, V lost 6 bases, and 8 bases had no gene match.

V and J are TRBV6-6 and TRBJ1-1; D unclear. The CDR3 consists of 14 residues. Germline V gene lookup returns CDR1 MNHNY and CDR2 SVGAGI (reference sequence). V lost 4 bases and J 4 bases, leaving 13 bases between the germline ends. CDR3 sequence (DNA): TGTGCCAGCAGTTCCTTTGAAAGGGTCACTGAAGCTTTCTTT. Translating gives CASSSFERVTEAFF.

In regard to this clone: One end of the junction varies from germline; a read error may be responsible. The chain couples TRBV7-2 to TRBJ1-2, with unresolved D. CDR1 and CDR2 (germline): SGHTA, FQGNSA. The CDR3 is 17 residues long. CDR3 nucleotides: TGTGCCAGCAGCATATTTACACTCGGTTTTTCTACAGCTAAAATAGACTTC. Protein product: CASSIFTLGFSTAKIDF.

The V and J genes are TRBV18 and TRBJ2-6; no clear D gene. This CDR3 region has 15 residues. Germline CDR1 reads KGHSH; CDR2 reads LQKENI. V lost 6 bases and J lost 0, with 9 bases in between. CDR3 sequence reads: CASSAERSGANVLTF. CDR3 bases: TGTGCCAGCTCGGCAGAGCGCTCTGGGGCCAACGTCCTGACTTTC. The full variable domain, in which reference TRBV18 and TRBJ2-6 provide the parts outside the CDR3, is NAGVMQNPRHLVRRRGQEARLRCSPMKGHSHVYWYRQLPEEGLKFMVYLQKENIIDESGMPKERFSAEFPKEGPSILRIQQVVRGDSAAYFCASSAERSGANVLTFGAGSRLTVL.

The V gene is TRBV11-2, the J gene TRBJ1-2, with TRBD1 matching 7 bases. The CDR3 totals 11 residues. V was clipped by 5 bases and J by 8 bases; unmatched bases: 2. Germline assignment: CDR1 SGHAT and CDR2 FQNNGV. DNA of the CDR3: TGTGCCAGCAGCGAAGGGGGCGGCTACACCTTC. It translates to CASSEGGGYTF.

This chain links TRBV5-1 with TRBJ2-3, with a possible D match to TRBD2 (5 bases). The CDR3 runs 15 residues. V was pared by 0 bases and J by 6 bases, with 14 bases between. CDR1 and CDR2 from the germline V gene are SGHRS and YFSETQ. This CDR3 reads CASSLGLLPRDTQYF. CDR3 coding DNA: TGCGCCAGCAGCTTGGGACTATTACCCAGGGATACGCAGTATTTT.

This clone showed up just a few times. This chain connects TRBV6-5 to TRBJ1-5; no definite D call. V lost 6 bases, J lost 4 bases, and 10 bases lay in between. The CDR3 has 13 residues. Germline assignment: CDR1 MNHEY and CDR2 SVGAGI. The CDR3 loop is CASRSKINQPQHF. In nucleotides, the CDR3 is TGTGCCAGCAGATCGAAGATAAATCAGCCCCAGCATTTT.

CDR3 sequence reads: CASSLSNTEAFF. DNA for the CDR3: TGTGCCAGCAGCTTATCCAACACTGAAGCTTTCTTT. This rearrangement joins TRBV11-3 to TRBJ1-1; D gene unclear. Trimming left V 2 bases short and J 2 bases short, with 3 bases between. CDR1 and CDR2 from the germline V gene are SGHNT and YENEEA. The CDR3 covers 12 residues.

The rearrangement joins TRBV7-9 to TRBJ1-2, with D uncertain. Between the trimmed V and J ends, which lost 4 bases and 7 bases, there was a span of 16 bases. The CDR3 sequence is 14 residues long. Germline CDR1 reads SEHNR; CDR2 reads FQNEAQ (reference sequence). The chain's CDR3 is CASSSYSSEGGYTF. CDR3 bases: TGTGCCAGCAGCTCGTACAGTTCGGAGGGTGGCTACACCTTC.

This clone turned up a few times. The J gene is TRBJ1-2, the V gene TRBV4-3, with D maybe TRBD1 (5 bases). The V gene lost 5 bases and the J gene lost 2 bases, with 15 bases spanning the gap. The CDR3 covers 15 residues. Per germline, CDR1 LGHNA and CDR2 YSLEER. The CDR3 loop reads CASSTGFAGNYGYTF. CDR3 nucleotides: TGCGCCAGCAGCACAGGCTTTGCGGGCAACTATGGCTACACCTTC.

In DNA, the CDR3 is TGTGCCAGCAGCTTAGTAGGATCCTCCTACAATGAGCAGTTCTTC. It specifies CASSLVGSSYNEQFF. The chain links TRBV7-9 to TRBJ2-1; D is undetermined. CDR1 and CDR2 from the germline V gene are SEHNR and FQNEAQ (reference sequence). CDR3 length equals 15 residues. Trimming removed 1 base at V and 0 bases at J, with 7 bases between.

V and J are TRBV5-6 and TRBJ1-2; D unclear. The CDR3 runs to 15 residues. V lost 4 bases and J 8 bases, leaving 21 bases between the germline ends. The germline CDR1 and CDR2 sequences are SGHDT and YYEEEE. CDR3 region: CASSLNFNRARGYTF. The CDR3 region has the DNA TGTGCCAGCAGCCTAAACTTTAACCGGGCTCGGGGCTACACCTTC.

The chain joins TRBV19 to TRBJ2-7, with D unresolved. This CDR3 spans 14 amino acids. Germline V gene sequence: CDR1 LNHDA, CDR2 SQIVND (reference sequence). Trimming took 2 bases from V and 0 from J, leaving 8 bases between them. CDR3 coding DNA: TGTGCCAGTAGTATAAGGACGGGCTCCTACGAGCAGTACTTC. This sequence encodes CASSIRTGSYEQYF. The full variable domain, completed using reference TRBV19 and TRBJ2-7, is DGGITQSPKYLFRKEGQNVTLSCEQNLNHDAMYWYRQDPGQGLRLIYYSQIVNDFQKGDIAEGYSVSREKKESFPLTVTSAQKNPTAFYLCASSIRTGSYEQYFGPGTRLTVT.

The J gene is TRBJ1-5, the V gene TRBV6-5, with a tentative D call TRBD1 (5 bases). CDR1 is MNHEY, CDR2 SVGAGI, per germline. This CDR3 has 13 residues. The V gene lost 7 bases and the J gene lost 5 bases, with 12 bases spanning the gap. CDR3 amino acids: CASTRGRDQPQHF. The CDR3 DNA reads as TGTGCCAGCACCCGGGGCAGGGATCAGCCCCAGCATTTT.

The genes are TRBV6-2 or TRBV6-3 and TRBJ1-5, with D possibly matching TRBD1 (5 bases). Per germline, CDR1 MNHEY and CDR2 SVGEGT. With 6 bases removed from V and 7 bases from J, the gap between germline ends came to 16 bases. The CDR3 has 14 residues. The CDR3 loop reads CASSHGGEGQPQHF. In DNA, the CDR3 is TGTGCCAGCAGCCACGGGGGGGAAGGGCAGCCCCAGCATTTT.

The J gene is TRBJ1-2, the V gene TRBV28, with D possibly matching TRBD1 (5 bases). This CDR3 is built from 16 residues. V gave up 7 bases and J gave up 8 bases, with 26 bases separating them. Germline loops: CDR1 MDHEN, CDR2 SYDVKM. In DNA, the CDR3 is TGTGCCAGCAAGCCGGAGGGATCTTCCAGGGTGAGAGGCTACACCTTC. Translated, it gives CASKPEGSSRVRGYTF.